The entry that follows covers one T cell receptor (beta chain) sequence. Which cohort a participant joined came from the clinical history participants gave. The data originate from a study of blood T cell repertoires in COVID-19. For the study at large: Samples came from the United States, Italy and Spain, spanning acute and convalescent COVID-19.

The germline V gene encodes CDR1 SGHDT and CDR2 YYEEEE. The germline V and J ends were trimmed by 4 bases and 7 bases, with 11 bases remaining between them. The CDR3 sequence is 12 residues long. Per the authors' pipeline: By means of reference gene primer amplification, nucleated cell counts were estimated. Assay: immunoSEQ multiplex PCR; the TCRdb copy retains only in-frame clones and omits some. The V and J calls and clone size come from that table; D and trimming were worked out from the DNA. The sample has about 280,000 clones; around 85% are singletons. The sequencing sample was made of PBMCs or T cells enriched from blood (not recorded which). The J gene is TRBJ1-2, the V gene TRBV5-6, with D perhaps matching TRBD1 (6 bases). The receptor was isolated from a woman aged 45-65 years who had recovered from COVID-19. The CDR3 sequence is CASSPLGAGYTF. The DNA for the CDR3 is TGTGCCAGCAGCCCGTTGGGGGCTGGCTACACCTTC.